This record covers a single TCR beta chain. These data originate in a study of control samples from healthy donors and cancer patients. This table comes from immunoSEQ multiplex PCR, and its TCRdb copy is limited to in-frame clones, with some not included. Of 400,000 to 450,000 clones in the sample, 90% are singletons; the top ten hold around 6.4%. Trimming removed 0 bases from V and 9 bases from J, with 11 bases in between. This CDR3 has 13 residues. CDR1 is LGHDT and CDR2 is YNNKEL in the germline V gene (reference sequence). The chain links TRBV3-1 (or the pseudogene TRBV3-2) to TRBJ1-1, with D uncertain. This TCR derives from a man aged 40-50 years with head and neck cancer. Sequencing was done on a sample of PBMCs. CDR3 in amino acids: CASSQDQRTQAFF. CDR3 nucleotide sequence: TGTGCCAGCAGCCAAGATCAGAGGACGCAAGCTTTCTTT.